The 18 T cell receptor beta chains below were found in one sample sequenced in a study of early T cells in non-severe SARS-CoV-2 infection. TCRdb independently ran MiXCR on the 5' RACE reads; one entry per CDR3 protein. The top ten clones hold 6% to 7% of a sample with 35,000 to 45,000 distinct CDR3 sequences, 5% to 6.5% of them seen once. The source material was whole blood, sampled at baseline. The source is an adult who was a healthcare worker with PCR-confirmed SARS-CoV-2 infection or an uninfected control (not recorded which).

V gene TRBV18 combines with J gene TRBJ2-1, with 9 bases lining up with TRBD2. The CDR3 totals 15 residues. Germline values: CDR1 KGHSH, CDR2 LQKENI. With 1 base clipped from V and 5 bases from J, the junction kept 3 bases outside the gene matches. The CDR3 loop reads CASSPLRLADNEQFF. CDR3 bases: TGTGCCAGCTCACCACTAAGACTAGCGGACAATGAGCAGTTCTTC.

J is TRBJ2-5 and V is TRBV11-2; D is unresolved. Germline V lookup: CDR1 SGHAT, CDR2 FQNNGV. This CDR3 is 16 amino acids long. V was pared by 5 bases and J by 5 bases, with 21 bases between. CDR3 sequence: CASSRFNSVLGETQYF. As DNA, the CDR3 is TGTGCCAGCAGCCGATTTAATTCCGTGCTCGGGGAGACCCAGTACTTC.

In this sample, this clonotype turned up many times. The chain couples TRBV7-6 to TRBJ2-3; TRBD2 matches 14 bases. Germline CDR1 reads SGHVS; CDR2 reads FNYEAQ. Trimming at V came to 4 bases and at J to 0 bases, leaving 6 bases not matched to a gene. The length of the CDR3 is 18 residues. The CDR3, as DNA: TGTGCCAGCAGCTCCGGACTAGCGGGAGGCTCCAGCACAGATACGCAGTATTTT. Encoded protein: CASSSGLAGGSSTDTQYF.

This clonotype has ten or more counts. The J gene is TRBJ2-3, the V gene TRBV28; 7 positions match TRBD2. The CDR3 runs 17 residues. CDR1 is MDHEN and CDR2 is SYDVKM in the germline V gene. V dropped 5 bases and J dropped 6; count of bases not matched to a gene: 17. DNA of the CDR3: TGTGCCAGCAGTGCCCCCTGGGAGGGGTCGAAAAGGGATACGCAGTATTTT. Translating gives CASSAPWEGSKRDTQYF.

This clonotype was seen many times. The V and J genes are TRBV21-1 and TRBJ2-5; the D call of TRBD2 is as the table states it, not checked on the DNA. TRBV21-1 is recorded as a pseudogene. The CDR3 loop spans 19 amino acids. CDR3 in amino acids: CASSKGPGRLAGGQETQYF. CDR3 bases: TGTGCCAGCAGCAAAGGCCCTGGGCGACTAGCGGGAGGGCAAGAGACCCAGTACTTC.

This clonotype was picked up many times. This chain links TRBV5-1 with TRBJ2-4; D not resolved. CDR1 SGHRS and CDR2 YFSETQ come from the germline V gene. V was trimmed by 2 bases and J by 0 bases, leaving 15 bases between them. CDR3 size: 17 residues. The CDR3 sequence: CASSLTSEYSAKNIQYF. CDR3 nucleotides: TGCGCCAGCAGCTTAACAAGTGAATACTCAGCCAAAAACATTCAGTACTTC. The full variable domain, rest sourced from reference TRBV5-1 and TRBJ2-4, is KAGVTQTPRYLIKTRGQQVTLSCSPISGHRSVSWYQQTPGQGLQFLFEYFSETQRNKGNFPGRFSGRQFSNSRSEMNVSTLELGDSALYLCASSLTSEYSAKNIQYFGAGTRLSVL.

The chain is built from TRBV9 and TRBJ2-6; 7 positions agree with TRBD1. Trimming cost V 2 bases and J 3 bases; bases outside gene matches: 8. The germline V gene has CDR1 SGDLS and CDR2 YYNGEE. This CDR3 region has 17 residues. CDR3 in DNA: TGTGCCAGCAGCGTCCGGCCAGGGGGTTTTGGGGCCAACGTCCTGACTTTC. Translated: CASSVRPGGFGANVLTF.

The chain combines TRBV19 with TRBJ1-5; D unclear. CDR1 and CDR2 (germline): LNHDA, SQIVND (reference sequence). The CDR3 consists of 13 residues. Trimming pared 4 bases from V and 1 base from J, leaving 5 bases between. The CDR3 bases are TGTGCCAGTAGTACCCAGAGCAATCAGCCCCAGCATTTT. It specifies CASSTQSNQPQHF.

This clonotype was counted many times. This chain links TRBV6-5 with TRBJ2-3, with unresolved D. The CDR3 runs to 16 residues. Germline V lookup: CDR1 MNHEY, CDR2 SVGAGI. V gave up 1 base and J gave up 2 bases, with 13 bases separating them. The CDR3 region has the DNA TGTGCCAGCAGTTACTGGCCGACACCCCACACAGATACGCAGTATTTT. This sequence encodes CASSYWPTPHTDTQYF.

This clonotype was counted at least ten times. The V call is TRBV30, the J call TRBJ2-4; TRBD2 matches 7 bases. Germline V gene sequence: CDR1 GTSNPN, CDR2 SVGIG (reference sequence). The CDR3 is made up of 15 amino acids. Germline trimming cut 0 bases from V and 0 bases from J; bases unmatched to any gene: 2. The CDR3 DNA reads TGTGCCTGGAGTGTGGCTAGCGGAGCCAAAAACATTCAGTACTTC. It encodes CAWSVASGAKNIQYF.

The chain couples TRBV12-3 or TRBV12-4 to TRBJ2-3; D unclear. Trimming removed 2 bases at V and 8 bases at J, with 14 bases between. The CDR3 consists of 14 residues. CDR3 DNA: TGTGCCAGCAGTTTAATTGAGCTTGAGCTTACGCAGTATTTT. Translation: CASSLIELELTQYF.

This clonotype has a count of ten or more. The chain uses TRBV15 and TRBJ2-1; 8 nucleotides line up with TRBD2. Germline values: CDR1 LNHNV, CDR2 YYDKDF (reference sequence). Trimming took 5 bases from V and 2 from J; bases not matched to a gene: 8. The CDR3 runs to 16 residues. CDR3 amino acids: CATSSKAGVTYNEQFF. The CDR3 DNA follows: TGTGCCACCAGCTCAAAAGCGGGAGTAACCTACAATGAGCAGTTCTTC.

This clonotype appeared a few times. V gene TRBV12-3 or TRBV12-4 combines with J gene TRBJ1-5; D remains unclear. Trimming left V 7 bases short and J 7 bases short, with 20 bases between. This CDR3 is built from 15 residues. The CDR3 region has the DNA TGTGCCAGCACCCTACTCGGACTTTTCCCACAGCCCCAGCATTTT. Encoded protein: CASTLLGLFPQPQHF.

This clonotype was seen ten or more times. This chain uses TRBV18 with TRBJ1-1; a possible D gene is TRBD1 (6 bases). The CDR3 runs to 12 residues. Germline V CDR1 and CDR2: KGHSH, LQKENI. V gave up 5 bases and J gave up 7 bases, with 11 bases separating them. As DNA, the CDR3 is TGTGCCAGCTCAACTAACAGGGATGAAGCTTTCTTT. This encodes CASSTNRDEAFF. Together with reference TRBV18 and TRBJ1-1, the CDR3 gives the full variable domain: NAGVMQNPRHLVRRRGQEARLRCSPMKGHSHVYWYRQLPEEGLKFMVYLQKENIIDESGMPKERFSAEFPKEGPSILRIQQVVRGDSAAYFCASSTNRDEAFFGQGTRLTVV.

This clonotype came up many times. This sequence joins TRBV13 and TRBJ2-2; possible D gene TRBD1, 5 bases. From germline, CDR1 is PRHDT and CDR2 FYEKMQ (reference sequence). The CDR3 length is 16 residues. Trimming cost V 3 bases and J 4 bases, with 15 bases left between them. CDR3 in DNA: TGTGCCAGCAGCTTGTCCTGGGGCCCCAGCACCGGGGAGCTGTTTTTT. This encodes CASSLSWGPSTGELFF.

The chain is built from TRBV30 and TRBJ2-5; a possible D gene is TRBD2 (5 bases). The CDR3 extends over 14 amino acids. Trimming shortened V by 0 bases and J by 2 bases, and 10 bases separated the two germline ends. Germline-derived CDR1 and CDR2 are GTSNPN and SVGIG (reference sequence). The CDR3 nucleotides read TGTGCCTGGAGTGTAACACTAGTACAAGAGACCCAGTACTTC. It encodes CAWSVTLVQETQYF.

In its sample, this clonotype was seen many times. The chain is built from TRBV4-1 and TRBJ2-7, with 12 bases lining up with TRBD2. Unmatched junction bases numbered 12, after V lost 6 bases and J lost 6 bases. Germline-derived CDR1 and CDR2 are MGHRA and YSYEKL. This CDR3 spans 16 amino acids. CDR3 DNA sequence: TGCGCCAGCAGTCAGTTGGCCCTAGCGGGAGGGTTCGAGCAGTACTTC. This codes for CASSQLALAGGFEQYF.

The rearrangement links TRBV7-2 to TRBJ2-4; 9 bases are shared with TRBD1. Germline CDR1 SGHTA, CDR2 FQGNSA. The CDR3 is 16 residues long. The ends lost 1 base at V and 2 bases at J; junction bases unmatched: 3. The CDR3 DNA sequence: TGTGCCAGCAGCTTAGATGGGACAGGGTCCAAAAACATTCAGTACTTC. The encoded protein is CASSLDGTGSKNIQYF.